Presented here are 27 T cell receptor beta chains from one specimen sequenced in a study of CD8 T cells in Susac syndrome. Random hexamers were used to reverse transcribe roughly 0.45 to 1 ug of RNA. TCRdb reprocessed the immunoSEQ multiplex PCR reads with MiXCR, giving one entry per CDR3 protein. This table has roughly 200,000 distinct CDR3 sequences, 93% appearing once. Sequencing used CD4+ T cells from PBMCs. Receptors originate from a human donor in good health.

CDR3: CASSPTGFSYEQYV. The DNA of the CDR3 is TGTGCCAGCAGCCCGACGGGATTCTCCTACGAGCAGTACGTC. The chain couples TRBV7-8 to TRBJ2-7; D is perhaps TRBD2 (5 bases). V lost 5 bases, J lost 0 bases, and 11 bases lay in between. CDR3 length: 14 amino acids. Germline V gives CDR1 SGHVS, CDR2 FQNEAQ.

This clonotype was found once. The chain uses TRBV7-2 and TRBJ2-1; 9 nucleotides align to TRBD2. CDR1 is SGHTA and CDR2 is FQGNSA in the germline V gene. Trimming removed 0 bases from V and 0 bases from J; junction bases left unmatched: 6. The CDR3 totals 18 residues. The CDR3 DNA sequence: TGTGCCAGCAGCTTAGCCCTAGCGGGGTCGAGCTCCTACAATGAGCAGTTCTTC. It is translated as CASSLALAGSSSYNEQFF.

The chain carries TRBV3-1 and TRBJ2-3, with D possibly matching TRBD2 (6 bases). The CDR3 totals 15 residues. V gave up 1 base and J gave up 8 bases, with 16 bases separating them. The germline gives CDR1 LGHDT, CDR2 YNNKEL (reference sequence). This CDR3 reads CASSQGEGFGGTQYF. CDR3 nucleotide sequence: TGTGCCAGCAGCCAAGGGGAAGGGTTCGGGGGTACGCAGTATTTT.

The chain employs TRBV11-2 and TRBJ2-5, with 13 positions matching TRBD2. Germline CDR1 reads SGHAT; CDR2 reads FQNNGV. The CDR3 runs to 17 residues. Unmatched junction bases numbered 6, after V lost 1 base and J lost 4 bases. The CDR3 protein is CASSLGSRTSGGETQYF. The CDR3 DNA sequence: TGTGCCAGCAGCTTAGGATCCAGGACTAGCGGGGGAGAGACCCAGTACTTC. The complete variable domain, with remaining parts taken from reference TRBV11-2 and TRBJ2-5, reads EAGVAQSPRYKIIEKRQSVAFWCNPISGHATLYWYQQILGQGPKLLIQFQNNGVVDDSQLPKDRFSAERLKGVDSTLKIQPAKLEDSAVYLCASSLGSRTSGGETQYFGPGTRLLVL.

The chain links TRBV20-1 to TRBJ1-6; unclear D gene. CDR1 DFQATT and CDR2 SNEGSKA come from the germline V gene (reference sequence). The CDR3 is 14 residues long. V was clipped by 2 bases and J by 9 bases, with 14 bases between them. In DNA form, the CDR3 reads TGCAGTGCTAGACCCGACGGACTGGGTTCACCCCTCCACTTT. Its translation: CSARPDGLGSPLHF.

The rearrangement uses TRBV7-2 and TRBJ2-5, with 7 bases fitting TRBD1. Germline trimming cut 4 bases from V and 2 bases from J; bases unmatched to any gene: 7. Germline values: CDR1 SGHTA, CDR2 FQGNSA. There are 15 residues in the CDR3. CDR3 protein: CASSSLTGPQETQYF. DNA for the CDR3: TGTGCCAGCAGCTCCCTGACAGGGCCTCAAGAGACCCAGTACTTC.

This clonotype appeared a single time. The gene calls are TRBV14 and TRBJ2-3; TRBD1 is a possible D gene (5 bases). CDR1 and CDR2 (germline): SGHDN, FVKESK. The CDR3 consists of 15 residues. V was trimmed by 3 bases and J by 1 base, leaving 11 bases between them. The CDR3 is CASSHRAVGTDTQYF. In nucleotides, the CDR3 is TGTGCCAGCAGCCACAGGGCCGTCGGCACAGATACGCAGTATTTT. Using reference TRBV14 and TRBJ2-3 for the parts outside the CDR3, the full variable domain is EAGVTQFPSHSVIEKGQTVTLRCDPISGHDNLYWYRRVMGKEIKFLLHFVKESKQDESGMPNNRFLAERTGGTYSTLKVQPAELEDSGVYFCASSHRAVGTDTQYFGPGTRLTVL.

The sample holds one count of this clonotype. A read error may account for a junction end that differs from germline. This chain uses TRBV3-1 with TRBJ1-3; 9 positions match TRBD1. The CDR3 loop spans 13 amino acids. Germline V lookup: CDR1 LGHDT, CDR2 YNNKEL (reference sequence). CDR3 in amino acids: CASSQPKGGDRAF. CDR3 in DNA: TGTGCCAGCAGCCAGCCGAAGGGAGGGGACAGGGCCTTT.

The V call is TRBV5-6, the J call TRBJ2-5; perhaps TRBD2 as D (7 bases). V was shortened by 2 bases and J by 9 bases, with 17 bases between the two germline ends. There are 14 residues in the CDR3. Per germline, CDR1 SGHDT and CDR2 YYEEEE. The CDR3, as DNA: TGTGCCAGCAGCTTTTCGGGGGGCCAGGGTCCCCAGTACTTC. Amino acid sequence: CASSFSGGQGPQYF.

The rearrangement links TRBV5-6 to TRBJ1-1; D gene unclear. Trimming pared 3 bases from V and 1 base from J, leaving 10 bases between. This CDR3 comprises 14 residues. From germline, CDR1 is SGHDT and CDR2 YYEEEE. CDR3 sequence (DNA): TGTGCCAGCAGCTACCTCCCAGAGAACACTGAAGCTTTCTTT. Amino acids: CASSYLPENTEAFF.

This chain connects TRBV20-1 to TRBJ2-1; 10 nucleotides line up with TRBD2. CDR1 and CDR2 from the germline V gene are DFQATT and SNEGSKA (reference sequence). Unmatched junction bases numbered 9, after V lost 8 bases and J lost 11 bases. CDR3 length: 12 amino acids. Here the CDR3 reads CSLFRAGGKQFF. As DNA, the CDR3 is TGCAGTCTCTTCAGAGCGGGGGGGAAGCAGTTCTTC.

The V gene is TRBV14, the J gene TRBJ2-5; 8 positions agree with TRBD2. This CDR3 is 16 amino acids long. V was pared by 4 bases and J by 2 bases, with 9 bases of the junction left unmatched. Germline assignment: CDR1 SGHDN and CDR2 FVKESK. CDR3 amino acids: CASSRWSGSTQETQYF. The CDR3 bases are TGTGCCAGCAGCCGTTGGAGCGGGAGTACTCAAGAGACCCAGTACTTC.

The gene calls are TRBV18 and TRBJ2-1, with D unresolved. The V and J ends lost 0 bases and 8 bases respectively, with 8 bases between them. The CDR3 is 13 amino acids. Germline V CDR1 and CDR2: KGHSH, LQKENI. The CDR3: CASSPPMGYEQFF. CDR3 nucleotide sequence: TGTGCCAGCTCACCACCGATGGGATATGAGCAGTTCTTC.

This rearrangement joins TRBV6-2 or TRBV6-3 to TRBJ1-4; no firm D call. The germline CDR1 and CDR2 sequences are MNHEY and SVGEGT. The CDR3 covers 16 residues. Trimming removed 0 bases from V and 0 bases from J, with 8 bases in between. The DNA for the CDR3 is TGTGCCAGCAGTTACTCGAGAGCGTCAACTAATGAAAAACTGTTTTTT. It encodes CASSYSRASTNEKLFF.

The chain carries TRBV5-1 and TRBJ2-1; TRBD1 matches 7 bases. J was trimmed by 7 bases and V by 1 base; bases with no gene match: 8. Germline CDR1 is SGHRS and CDR2 is YFSETQ. The CDR3 is 15 residues long. The CDR3 DNA sequence: TGCGCCAGCAGCTTGTTCCGGACAGGCTTAAATGAGCAGTTCTTC. Encoded protein: CASSLFRTGLNEQFF.

In DNA, the CDR3 is TGCGCCAGCAGCTTGTATGGGGATACGCAGTATTTT. It yields the protein CASSLYGDTQYF. The J gene is TRBJ2-3, the V gene TRBV5-1; D is undetermined. Trimming removed 1 base from V and 6 bases from J, with 6 bases in between. This CDR3 spans 12 amino acids. Germline V gives CDR1 SGHRS, CDR2 YFSETQ.

The chain uses TRBV5-1 and TRBJ1-1; D perhaps matches TRBD1 (6 bases). Trimming pared 6 bases from V and 0 bases from J, leaving 15 bases between. Germline CDR1 reads SGHRS; CDR2 reads YFSETQ. The CDR3 spans 15 residues. CDR3 in amino acids: CASKTQGRMNTEAFF. In DNA, the CDR3 is TGCGCCAGCAAAACCCAGGGGCGGATGAACACTGAAGCTTTCTTT.

This chain links TRBV29-1 with TRBJ1-3; TRBD1 is a possible D gene (6 bases). The CDR3 has 13 amino acids. V was shortened by 5 bases and J by 2 bases, with 10 bases between the two germline ends. CDR1 and CDR2 from the germline V gene are SQVTM and ANQGSEA. The CDR3 coding sequence is TGCAGCGTTAGAGCAGGGGCTGGAAACACCATATATTTT. Its protein is CSVRAGAGNTIYF.

The table lists this clonotype with a few counts. CDR3 region: CASSQRRGGDPYEQYF. For the CDR3, the DNA is TGCGCCAGCAGCCAACGGAGAGGTGGAGACCCTTACGAGCAGTACTTC. The genes are TRBV4-1 and TRBJ2-7; D is undetermined. CDR1 is MGHRA, CDR2 YSYEKL, per germline. This CDR3 contains 16 residues. V was trimmed by 2 bases and J by 4 bases, leaving 18 bases between them.

In its sample, this clonotype was seen once. The CDR3 DNA sequence: TGTGCCAGCTCACAGTTTCCCAGTGCAAATTCACCCCTCCACTTT. Its translation is CASSQFPSANSPLHF. V usage is TRBV18 and J usage is TRBJ1-6; the D is unclear. Trimming removed 4 bases at V and 7 bases at J, with 14 bases between. The germline gives CDR1 KGHSH, CDR2 LQKENI. This CDR3 spans 15 amino acids.

This chain joins TRBV18 and TRBJ2-5; D may correspond to TRBD1 or TRBD2 (5 bases each). The CDR3 runs 15 residues. V shed 1 base and J shed 4 bases, with 13 bases lying between them. CDR1 and CDR2 (germline): KGHSH, LQKENI. CDR3 nucleotides: TGTGCCAGCTCACCACAGCAGGGTGGACTAGAGACCCAGTACTTC. Translation gives CASSPQQGGLETQYF.

This sequence joins TRBV2 and TRBJ2-5, with TRBD1 as a possible D gene (7 bases). V was clipped by 7 bases and J by 6 bases, with 15 bases between them. The CDR3 covers 13 residues. CDR1 and CDR2 (germline): SNHLY, FYNNEI. The CDR3: CASKEGAPKTQYF. The CDR3 bases are TGTGCCAGCAAGGAGGGGGCCCCAAAGACCCAGTACTTC.

CDR3 in amino acids: CASSIRIGEQFF. CDR3 nucleotide sequence: TGTGCCAGCAGTATACGAATCGGTGAGCAGTTCTTC. This chain joins TRBV7-2 and TRBJ2-1; D call uncertain. The CDR3 length is 12 residues. V was trimmed by 6 bases and J by 9 bases, leaving 12 bases between them. Per the germline V gene, CDR1 is SGHTA and CDR2 is FQGNSA.

V usage is TRBV6-2 or TRBV6-3 and J usage is TRBJ1-1, with a weak D call TRBD1 (6 bases). The CDR3 runs 12 residues. V lost 6 bases, J lost 10 bases, and 15 bases lay in between. Germline V gene sequence: CDR1 MNHEY, CDR2 SVGEGT. CDR3 sequence (DNA): TGTGCCAGCAGGGACAGCCAATTTGGAGCTTTCTTT. As protein: CASRDSQFGAFF.

This chain uses TRBV7-8 with TRBJ2-7; D is possibly TRBD1 (6 bases). V dropped 5 bases and J dropped 1 base, with 12 bases sitting between them. Germline CDR1 SGHVS, CDR2 FQNEAQ. The CDR3 is 14 amino acids. The CDR3 region is CASSRSDSSYEQYV. As DNA, the CDR3 is TGTGCCAGCAGCCGCTCGGACAGTTCCTACGAGCAGTACGTC.

The V and J genes are TRBV6-5 and TRBJ1-5; 7 bases map to TRBD1. From germline, CDR1 is MNHEY and CDR2 SVGAGI. CDR3 length: 13 residues. Trimming removed 8 bases from V and 3 bases from J; junction bases left unmatched: 4. The CDR3 nucleotides are TGTGCCAGCGGTGGGACAGCCAATCAGCCCCAGCATTTT. Its translation: CASGGTANQPQHF.

J is TRBJ1-4 and V is TRBV3-1; D perhaps matches TRBD1 (6 bases). Trimming shortened V by 10 bases and J by 7 bases, and 16 bases separated the two germline ends. This CDR3 comprises 13 residues. CDR1 and CDR2 (germline): LGHDT, YNNKEL (reference sequence). CDR3 sequence reads: CATEGGRGEKLFF. The DNA of the CDR3 is TGTGCCACTGAAGGGGGGAGAGGTGAAAAACTGTTTTTT.